This is a list of T cell receptor beta chains from one sample in a study of T cell responses to AZD1222 COVID-19 vaccine. The repertoire was sequenced with immunoSEQ multiplex PCR; TCRdb's copy has only in-frame clones and lacks some. Of some 160,000 clones listed, approximately 90% are singletons. The sample in question was peripheral blood, obtained 28 days after the second AZD1222 dose. Receptor source: an adult who received the AZD1222 COVID-19 vaccine. CDR3s include the opening cysteine and the closing phenylalanine or tryptophan. Each record gives: J gene, D gene, clone size, V gene, CDR3 DNA, CDR3 protein. A D gene is named only where the DNA matches it firmly. Some rows have no size entry. The others give once, few or many, or a class for an expanded clone.

>TRBJ1-5|TRBD1|.|TRBV5-1
TGCGCCAGCAGGCCCGGGACAGGGGTTTATCAGCCCCAGCATTTT
CASRPGTGVYQPQHF
>TRBJ1-5|.|.|TRBV4-3
TGCGCCAGCAGCCAAGAATGGACGGGAGACCGGCCCCAGCATTTT
CASSQEWTGDRPQHF
>TRBJ2-2|TRBD2|.|TRBV5-1
TGCGCCAGCCGACTAGCGGGGGACCCCACCGGGGAGCTGTTTTTT
CASRLAGDPTGELFF
>TRBJ1-5|.|.|TRBV7-8
TGTGCCAGCAGCATACAGGCCGGTAATCAGCCCCAGCATTTT
CASSIQAGNQPQHF
>TRBJ1-2|TRBD1|.|TRBV3-1/TRBV3-2
TGTGCCAGCAGCCAAGATATCGGAGCGACAGGGATTCGAAACTATGGCTACACCTTC
CASSQDIGATGIRNYGYTF
>TRBJ1-1|TRBD1|.|TRBV6-5
TGTGCCAGCAGACAGGGGGCTACTGAAGCTTTCTTT
CASRQGATEAFF
>TRBJ1-2|.|.|TRBV7-9
TGTGCCAGCAGCTTAGCCATAGGAGGGGCTGGTGGCTACACCTTC
CASSLAIGGAGGYTF
>TRBJ1-5|.|.|TRBV30
TGTGCCTGGAGTCCTTTGGGCAATCAGCCCCAGCATTTT
CAWSPLGNQPQHF
>TRBJ2-5|.|.|TRBV9
TGTGCCAGCAGCGTAGCGGGCGGGCAGGTCCAAGAGACCCAGTACTTC
CASSVAGGQVQETQYF
>TRBJ2-1|.|.|TRBV7-9
TGTGCCAGCAGCTTAAGGGGCCTGATTTCTTACAATGAGCAGTTCTTC
CASSLRGLISYNEQFF
>TRBJ2-7|.|.|TRBV12-3/TRBV12-4
TGTGCCAGCAGTCTCTGGAACTCATACGAGCAGTACTTC
CASSLWNSYEQYF
>TRBJ2-7|TRBD2|few|TRBV4-1
TGCGCCAGCAGCCCCCCGTGGCCTAGCGGGGGGAGCTCCTACGAGCAGTACTTC
CASSPPWPSGGSSYEQYF
>TRBJ2-3|.|.|TRBV2
TGTGCCAGCAGTCCCTTGATCTATTTGTCAGATACGCAGTATTTT
CASSPLIYLSDTQYF
>TRBJ1-4|.|.|TRBV19
TGTGCCAGTAGTGTGAGGGACGGACCAACTAATGAAAAACTGTTTTTT
CASSVRDGPTNEKLFF
>TRBJ1-4|TRBD1|.|TRBV6-5
TGTGCCAGCAGTAACGACAGGGTGGGAGAAAAACTGTTTTTT
CASSNDRVGEKLFF
>TRBJ1-2|.|.|TRBV19
TGTGCCAGTAGTACTCCGGGCTATGGCTACACCTTC
CASSTPGYGYTF
>TRBJ1-1|.|.|TRBV5-1
TGCGCCAGCAGCGTACAGGGTGGGAACACTGAAGCTTTCTTT
CASSVQGGNTEAFF
>TRBJ2-7|.|.|TRBV9
TGTGCCAGCAGCGTAGCCCAGGGAAGCTCCTACGAGCAGTACTTC
CASSVAQGSSYEQYF
>TRBJ1-3|.|.|TRBV6-5
TGTGCCAGCAGTTCCTGGACAGCTCACTCTGGAAACACCATATATTTT
CASSSWTAHSGNTIYF
>TRBJ2-1|.|few|TRBV5-1
TGCGCCAGCAGCTTGGCCCCTCTAGCAACCTCCTACAATGAGCAGTTCTTC
CASSLAPLATSYNEQFF
>TRBJ2-2|TRBD2|.|TRBV6-2/TRBV6-3
TGTGCCAGCAGCCTTACTAGCGGGGGGGCGAACACCGGGGAGCTGTTTTTT
CASSLTSGGANTGELFF
>TRBJ2-7|.|.|TRBV6-5
TGTGCCAGCAGACAACCACCGACCTACGAGCAGTACTTC
CASRQPPTYEQYF
>TRBJ2-2|.|.|TRBV5-1
TGCGCCAGCAGCTTGGCCGGGACTCCAGGGTCCGGGGAGCTGTTTTTT
CASSLAGTPGSGELFF
>TRBJ2-3|.|.|TRBV6-5
TGTGCCAGCAGTTACGGCCTAGGCAGAAGCACAGATACGCAGTATTTT
CASSYGLGRSTDTQYF
>TRBJ2-7|TRBD1|.|TRBV28
TGTGCCAGCAGTTTAGGGATAGACAGGGGCACCTACGAGCAGTACTTC
CASSLGIDRGTYEQYF
>TRBJ2-2|.|.|TRBV10-3
TGTGCCATCAGCGACCGTCAGGGTCACACCGGGGAGCTGTTTTTT
CAISDRQGHTGELFF
>TRBJ1-2|.|few|TRBV5-5
TGTGCCAGCAGCTCCAAATGGGGGACCCCGTCGGGCTACACCTTC
CASSSKWGTPSGYTF
>TRBJ2-1|TRBD2|.|TRBV5-4
TGTGCCAGCAGCTTGATCGGGGGGGCCGCCCGCAATGAGCAGTTCTTC
CASSLIGGAARNEQFF
>TRBJ1-2|.|.|TRBV6-1
TGTGCCAGCAGTGAAGCAGTTAAGGGGGGGAGCTATGGCTACACCTTC
CASSEAVKGGSYGYTF
>TRBJ1-2|.|.|TRBV3-1/TRBV3-2
TGTGCCAGCAGCCCTTCAAGGGCTTCCTATGGCTACACCTTC
CASSPSRASYGYTF
>TRBJ1-2|.|.|TRBV6-1
TGTGCCAGCAGTGAAGGGGGAAGGTACTATGGCTACACCTTC
CASSEGGRYYGYTF
>TRBJ1-2|.|.|TRBV19
TGTGCCAGTAGTCTCACGGGACGGTTCTATGGCTACACCTTC
CASSLTGRFYGYTF
>TRBJ1-1|.|.|TRBV27
TGTGCCAGCAGTTTCACAGTGATGAACACTGAAGCTTTCTTT
CASSFTVMNTEAFF
>TRBJ2-5|.|once|TRBV5-6
TGTGCCAGCAGCTTTTATGTACAAGAGACCCAGTACTTC
CASSFYVQETQYF
>TRBJ1-4|.|.|TRBV2
TGTGCCAGCAGTGATCTGAATGAAAAACTGTTTTTT
CASSDLNEKLFF
>TRBJ2-3|TRBD1|.|TRBV18
TGTGCCAGCTCACCCAACGGACAGGGGTCCACAGATACGCAGTATTTT
CASSPNGQGSTDTQYF
>TRBJ2-1|.|.|TRBV5-4
TGTGCCAGCAGCTTGGCAAATGAGCAGTTCTTC
CASSLANEQFF
>TRBJ2-7|.|once|TRBV7-2
TGTGCCAGCAGCTTAACGCAGGGGAAAGTGGAGCAGTACTTC
CASSLTQGKVEQYF
>TRBJ2-1|TRBD2|.|TRBV15
TGTGCCACCAGCAGAGCCCCTAGCGGGGGTTACAATGAGCAGTTCTTC
CATSRAPSGGYNEQFF
>TRBJ1-2|.|once|TRBV12-5
TGTGCTAGTGGCCCAACCGTAGGGGGCTACACCTTC
CASGPTVGGYTF
>TRBJ2-1|.|.|TRBV14
TGTGCCAGCAGTGAAAAATACTCCTACAATGAGCAGTTCTTC
CASSEKYSYNEQFF
>TRBJ2-6|TRBD1|.|TRBV30
TGTGCCTGGGAACAGGGGCTTGGGGCCAACGTCCTGACTTTC
CAWEQGLGANVLTF
>TRBJ2-3|.|.|TRBV5-1
TGCGCCAGCAGCTTGGAACGGGCTGAGGTGACAGATACGCAGTATTTT
CASSLERAEVTDTQYF
>TRBJ2-2|.|.|TRBV7-2
TGTGCCAGCACTGGGCGGGACAGCCTCTGGACCGGGGAGCTGTTTTTT
CASTGRDSLWTGELFF
>TRBJ2-5|TRBD1|.|TRBV9
TGTGCCAGCAGCGTATTTGGACAGGGGGCAGGAGAGACCCAGTACTTC
CASSVFGQGAGETQYF
>TRBJ2-3|.|.|TRBV4-1
TGCGCCAGCAGCCATATCCAAGATACGCAGTATTTT
CASSHIQDTQYF
>TRBJ1-2|.|.|TRBV5-6
TGTGCCAGCGTCAAAGCGGGAAGGGCGTCCGGCTACACCTTC
CASVKAGRASGYTF
>TRBJ1-2|.|.|TRBV5-4
TGTGCCAGCAGCTCCTGGGGAAGGGATGGCTACACCTTC
CASSSWGRDGYTF
>TRBJ2-7|.|.|TRBV29-1
TGCAGCGTTGCTCAGGTTGCCTACGAGCAGTACTTC
CSVAQVAYEQYF
>TRBJ2-2|.|.|TRBV5-1
TGCGCCAGCAGCTTGGGACGGTCCGTCACCGGGGAGCTGTTTTTT
CASSLGRSVTGELFF
>TRBJ2-7|TRBD1|.|TRBV5-6
TGTGCCAGCAGCTTGGGACAGGGGGATTACGAGCAGTACTTC
CASSLGQGDYEQYF